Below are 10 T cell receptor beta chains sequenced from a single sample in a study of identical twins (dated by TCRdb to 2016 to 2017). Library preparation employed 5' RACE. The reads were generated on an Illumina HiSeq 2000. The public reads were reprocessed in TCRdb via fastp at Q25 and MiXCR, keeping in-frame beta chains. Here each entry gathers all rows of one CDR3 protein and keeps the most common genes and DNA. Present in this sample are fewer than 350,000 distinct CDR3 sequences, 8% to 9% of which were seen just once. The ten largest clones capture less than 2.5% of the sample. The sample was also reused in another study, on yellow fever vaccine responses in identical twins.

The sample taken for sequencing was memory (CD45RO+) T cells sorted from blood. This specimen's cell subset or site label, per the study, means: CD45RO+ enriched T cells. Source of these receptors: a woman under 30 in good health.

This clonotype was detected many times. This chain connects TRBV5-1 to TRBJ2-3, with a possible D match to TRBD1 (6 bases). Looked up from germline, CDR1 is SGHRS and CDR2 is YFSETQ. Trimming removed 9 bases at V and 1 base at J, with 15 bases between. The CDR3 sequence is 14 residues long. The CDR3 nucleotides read TGCGCCACCACTACAGGGACCCGCACAGATACGCAGTATTTT. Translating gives CATTTGTRTDTQYF.

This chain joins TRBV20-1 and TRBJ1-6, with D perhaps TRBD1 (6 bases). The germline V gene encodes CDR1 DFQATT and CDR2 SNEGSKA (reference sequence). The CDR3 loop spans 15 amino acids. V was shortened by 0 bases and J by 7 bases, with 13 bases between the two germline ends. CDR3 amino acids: CSARETGGLNSPLHF. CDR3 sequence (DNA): TGCAGTGCTAGAGAGACAGGTGGTTTGAATTCACCCCTCCACTTT.

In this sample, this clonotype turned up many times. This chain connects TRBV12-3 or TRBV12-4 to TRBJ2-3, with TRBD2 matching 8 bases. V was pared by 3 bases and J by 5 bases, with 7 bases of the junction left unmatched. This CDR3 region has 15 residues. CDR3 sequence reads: CASSFAPGGKDTQYF. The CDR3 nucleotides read TGTGCCAGCAGTTTTGCCCCGGGAGGGAAAGATACGCAGTATTTT.

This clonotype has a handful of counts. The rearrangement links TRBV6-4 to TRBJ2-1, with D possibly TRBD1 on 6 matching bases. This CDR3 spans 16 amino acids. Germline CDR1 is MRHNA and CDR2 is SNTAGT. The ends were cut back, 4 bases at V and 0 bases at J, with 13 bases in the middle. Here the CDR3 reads CASSAQTGSSYNEQFF. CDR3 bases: TGTGCCAGCAGTGCCCAAACAGGGAGCTCCTACAATGAGCAGTTCTTC.

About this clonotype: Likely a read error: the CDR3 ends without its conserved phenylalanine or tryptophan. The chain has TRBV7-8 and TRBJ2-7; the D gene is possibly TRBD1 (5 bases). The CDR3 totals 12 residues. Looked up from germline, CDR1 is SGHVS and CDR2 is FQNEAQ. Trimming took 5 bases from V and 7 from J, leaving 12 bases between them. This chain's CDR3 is CASSPGSREQYL. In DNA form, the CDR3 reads TGTGCCAGCAGCCCAGGGTCGAGGGAGCAGTACCTC.

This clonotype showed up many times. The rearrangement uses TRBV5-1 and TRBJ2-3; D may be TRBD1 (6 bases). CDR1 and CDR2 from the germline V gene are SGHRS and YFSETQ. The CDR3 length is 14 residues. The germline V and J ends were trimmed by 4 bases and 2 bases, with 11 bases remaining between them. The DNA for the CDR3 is TGCGCCAGCAGCGGGGGCCCCTACACAGATACGCAGTATTTT. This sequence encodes CASSGGPYTDTQYF.

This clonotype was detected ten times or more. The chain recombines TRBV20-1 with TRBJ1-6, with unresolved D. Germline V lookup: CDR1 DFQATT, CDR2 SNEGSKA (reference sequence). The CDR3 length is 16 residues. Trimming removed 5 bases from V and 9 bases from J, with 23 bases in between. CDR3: CSAPIGAANGGSPLHF. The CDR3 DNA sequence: TGCAGTGCTCCCATCGGTGCAGCAAATGGTGGTTCACCCCTCCACTTT.

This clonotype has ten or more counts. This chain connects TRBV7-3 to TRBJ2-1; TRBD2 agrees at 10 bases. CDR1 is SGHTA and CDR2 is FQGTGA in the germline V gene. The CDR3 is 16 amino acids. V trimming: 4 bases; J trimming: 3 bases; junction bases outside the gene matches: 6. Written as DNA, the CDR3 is TGTGCCAGCAGCTCCGTAGCGGGAGGCGGCTACAATGAGCAGTTCTTC. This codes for CASSSVAGGGYNEQFF.

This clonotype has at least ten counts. The CDR3 loop is CSGLNTEAFF. The DNA for the CDR3 is TGCAGCGGTCTGAACACTGAAGCTTTCTTT. The chain recombines TRBV29-1 with TRBJ1-1; D is unresolved. Germline-derived CDR1 and CDR2 are SQVTM and ANQGSEA. The CDR3 spans 10 residues. Trimming shortened V by 7 bases and J by 0 bases, and 3 bases separated the two germline ends.

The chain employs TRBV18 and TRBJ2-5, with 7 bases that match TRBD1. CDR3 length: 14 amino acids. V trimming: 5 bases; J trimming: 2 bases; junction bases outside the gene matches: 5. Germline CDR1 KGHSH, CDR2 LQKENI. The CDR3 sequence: CASSTQGQQETQYF. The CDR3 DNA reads TGTGCCAGCTCAACCCAGGGACAGCAAGAGACCCAGTACTTC.